This entry lists 13 T cell receptor beta chains sequenced from one sample in a study of multiple sclerosis patients with progressive multifocal leukoencephalopathy. Profiled with immunoSEQ multiplex PCR; TCRdb holds only in-frame clones, not every one. The table shows tens of thousands of clones, with more than 85% occurring only once. Time point defined: before natalizumab initiation. The sequenced sample was PBMCs. The source of these receptors is a young man with multiple sclerosis.

This clone was seen once. The chain recombines TRBV7-9 with TRBJ2-3; D gene ambiguous. CDR1 and CDR2 from the germline V gene are SEHNR and FQNEAQ (reference sequence). Trimming cost V 1 base and J 0 bases, with 14 bases left between them. The CDR3 sequence is 17 residues long. This chain's CDR3 is CASSLELRIFSTDTQYF. In DNA, the CDR3 is TGTGCCAGCAGCTTAGAGTTAAGGATTTTTAGCACAGATACGCAGTATTTT.

The gene calls are TRBV18 and TRBJ2-7; 10 bases match TRBD2. The CDR3 is 14 amino acids. With 6 bases clipped from V and 1 base from J, the junction kept 3 bases outside the gene matches. Looked up from germline, CDR1 is KGHSH and CDR2 is LQKENI. CDR3 amino acids: CASSTSGTSYEQYV. In DNA, the CDR3 is TGTGCCAGCTCCACTAGCGGGACATCCTACGAGCAGTACGTC.

The V and J genes are TRBV10-3 and TRBJ1-2; TRBD1 matches at 8 bases. V shed 6 bases, J shed 8 bases, and the junction held 11 bases outside the gene matches. CDR1 is ENHRY and CDR2 is SYGVKD in the germline V gene. CDR3 size: 14 residues. CDR3 nucleotide sequence: TGTGCCATCAGGGGGACAGGATTCCTATGGGGCTACACCTTC. This codes for CAIRGTGFLWGYTF.

V and J are TRBV27 and TRBJ2-4, with D uncertain. Trimming left V 3 bases short and J 6 bases short, with 9 bases between. The CDR3 length is 13 residues. The germline gives CDR1 MNHEY, CDR2 SMNVEV (reference sequence). The CDR3 nucleotides read TGTGCCAGCAGTTTCCTGGACGCAAACATTCAGTACTTC. It is translated as CASSFLDANIQYF.

The J gene is TRBJ2-7, the V gene TRBV20-1, with a weak D call TRBD1 (6 bases). Germline lookup yields CDR1 DFQATT and CDR2 SNEGSKA (reference sequence). The CDR3 runs to 11 residues. The ends were cut back, 6 bases at V and 5 bases at J, with 11 bases in the middle. Here the CDR3 reads CSAEQGDEQYV. The CDR3 region has the DNA TGCAGTGCAGAACAGGGTGACGAGCAGTACGTC.

The chain combines TRBV7-3 with TRBJ2-1; 11 bases align to TRBD2. J gave up 7 bases and V 3 bases, and 8 bases lay outside the gene matches. The V gene's germline CDR1 is SGHTA and CDR2 FQGTGA. This CDR3 comprises 16 residues. The CDR3 DNA follows: TGTGCCAGCAGCTTTAAACTAGCGGGAGACGGAAATGAGCAGTTCTTC. Encoded protein: CASSFKLAGDGNEQFF.

The rearrangement uses TRBV27 and TRBJ1-1; D remains unclear. Germline assignment: CDR1 MNHEY and CDR2 SMNVEV (reference sequence). The germline V and J ends were trimmed by 5 bases and 4 bases, with 11 bases remaining between them. The CDR3 covers 13 residues. The CDR3: CASSRRDLTEAFF. The CDR3 bases are TGTGCCAGCAGTCGCCGGGATCTCACTGAAGCTTTCTTT.

The chain has TRBV6-4 and TRBJ2-3; perhaps TRBD2 as D (6 bases). Per germline, CDR1 MRHNA and CDR2 SNTAGT. The V end was cut by 5 bases, the J end by 4 bases, with 10 bases between. CDR3 length: 13 amino acids. The CDR3, as DNA: TGTGCCAGCAGTTGGAGGGCTGCAGATACGCAGTATTTT. Its protein product is CASSWRAADTQYF.

The chain joins TRBV19 to TRBJ2-1; D possibly corresponds to TRBD2 (5 bases). Germline-derived CDR1 and CDR2 are LNHDA and SQIVND (reference sequence). Trimming removed 6 bases at V and 0 bases at J, with 9 bases between. This CDR3 has 14 residues. The CDR3 protein is CASRNLASYNEQFF. In DNA, the CDR3 is TGTGCCAGTAGAAATCTAGCCTCCTACAATGAGCAGTTCTTC.

A single count supports this clone. In DNA, the CDR3 is TGTGCCAGCAGCCCCGGGACGGAATCCTACAATGAGCAGTTCTTC. Protein product: CASSPGTESYNEQFF. J is TRBJ2-1 and V is TRBV27; TRBD1 or TRBD2 may be the D gene (5 bases each). Per the germline V gene, CDR1 is MNHEY and CDR2 is SMNVEV (reference sequence). This CDR3 contains 15 residues. Trimming shortened V by 6 bases and J by 1 base, and 13 bases separated the two germline ends.

This chain links TRBV6-5 with TRBJ2-3, with 11 bases lining up with TRBD2. Germline CDR1 reads MNHEY; CDR2 reads SVGAGI. The CDR3 runs 16 residues. Trimming took 0 bases from V and 5 from J; bases not matched to a gene: 4. CDR3 loop: CASSYSSLAGGDTQYF. In nucleotides, the CDR3 is TGTGCCAGCAGTTACTCGAGTCTAGCGGGAGGAGATACGCAGTATTTT.

The chain employs TRBV30 and TRBJ2-7, with D perhaps matching TRBD2 (6 bases). This CDR3 is 15 amino acids long. V was clipped by 0 bases and J by 0 bases, with 12 bases between them. Germline assignment: CDR1 GTSNPN and CDR2 SVGIG (reference sequence). CDR3 amino acids: CAWSVGGASSYEQYV. The DNA for the CDR3 is TGTGCCTGGAGTGTAGGAGGGGCCAGCTCCTACGAGCAGTACGTC.

This chain uses TRBV6-1 with TRBJ2-1; 11 bases are a match to TRBD2. The germline V gene has CDR1 MNHNS and CDR2 SASEGT. The CDR3 length is 15 residues. V shed 3 bases and J 8 bases; nucleotides not matched to a gene: 6. The chain's CDR3 is CASSDVLAGGYEQFF. CDR3 bases: TGTGCCAGCAGTGACGTCCTAGCGGGAGGATATGAGCAGTTCTTC.